This T cell receptor beta chain was retrieved from a study of shared T cell receptors in the human thymus (dated by TCRdb to the early 2020s). Concerning the study at large: The study examined how the human thymus generates shared, self-reactive T-cell receptor alpha chains.

The CDR3, cysteine through phenylalanine, is 16 amino acids long. Left in the record is the CDR3 DNA by itself, 48 bases read in frame from the first base. For CDR1 and CDR2, the germline V gene (reference sequence) lists SEHNR and FQNEAQ. V loses 4 bases, J loses 0 bases, and the germline ends lie 15 bases apart. Receptors were amplified or captured by the immunoSEQ multiplex PCR assay. Not all clones reach the TCRdb copy of this immuneACCESS table, which keeps in-frame sequences only. Checked studies attribute under half of the gap to unresolved V genes and leave the rest unexplained. In this sample the table shows about 660,000 clones, around 87% of which occur a single time. 0.0094% of the sample comes from the top ten. A remark on this clone: Its target antigen remains unknown. Nothing much larger sits one base from this clone, and base qualities are not available.

This sample was shared with a second study, whose subject was human thymus T cells. The other study reports the following: The donors were immunologically healthy infants in Finland who had open corrective cardiac surgery for congenital heart defects. The thymus tissue came from surgical resects taken out during corrective cardiac surgery. Biased V and J gene segment usage appeared to be present in both thymic and peripheral blood repertoires. According to the related research, thymic TCR repertoires were highly overlapping among unrelated individuals. The study characterized TCR alpha and beta repertoires from under 10 infant thymus samples and a few related peripheral blood samples. Donor ages ranging from roughly 6 to 244 days were recorded, and roughly six male and two female infants were included in the cohort. Thymocytes were freed from the tissue by mechanical means and kept at -70 degrees C as pellets of roughly 8.5-31 million cells. Genomic DNA was extracted from frozen cell pellets with a QIAsymphony instrument. TCRB and TCRAD loci were amplified from a standardized quantity of quality-controlled genomic DNA using the immunoSEQ multiplex PCR assay. Amplicons spanned the V(D)J region at a length sufficient to cover the CDR3 and identify V and J genes. Through the commercial immunoSEQ service, the amplicons were sequenced on an Illumina platform. Primer bias and sequencing errors were corrected as previously described, and TCRAD and TCRB were defined on the basis of the IMGT database. Repertoires were analysed with immunoSEQ Analyzer 3.0 and VDJTools, covering basic statistics, V/J segment usage, diversity estimates, rarefaction and pairwise overlap. Diversity was estimated using the Chao1, ChaoE, Efron-Thisted, Shannon and inverse Simpson indices, and was also estimated on datasets down-sampled to the size of the smallest sample. For repertoire overlap, CDR3 nucleotide sequence, V gene and J gene had to match strictly, and clustering was done by Jaccard-based multidimensional scaling. Thymus samples yielded on average roughly 790,000 unique TCRB clonotypes, compared with roughly 76,000 from blood samples.

Sequencing used thymocytes. This sequence originates from a boy under two years old with a congenital heart defect. Donor details come from another sample of the same person, matched by shared clones. The rearranged chain carries TRBV7-9 and TRBJ1-1; the D gene remains uncertain. The CDR3 loop reads CASSSGSAGLNTEAFF. The nucleotide sequence is TGTGCCAGCAGCTCTGGCTCGGCAGGCCTGAACACTGAAGCTTTCTTT. Here the CDR3 is joined to the reference TRBV7-9 and TRBJ1-1 genes, and the full variable domain is: DTGVSQNPRHKITKRGQNVTFRCDPISEHNRLYWYRQTLGQGPEFLTYFQNEAQLEKSRLLSDRFSAERPKGSFSTLEIQRTEQGDSAMYLCASSSGSAGLNTEAFFGQGTRLTVV.